One sample yielded the 9 T cell receptor beta chains listed below, sequenced in a study of T-cell memory formation after mild COVID-19. TCRdb recomputed calls from the 5' RACE reads with MiXCR, one row per CDR3 protein. The sample records more than 300,000 distinct CDR3 sequences, around a fifth being singletons. The specimen sequenced was PBMCs or a T cell subset sorted from them (not recorded which). These receptor sequences come from a man between 18 and 35 years old who had mild COVID-19 (a few samples of this study predate the infection). Cell type and time point are not known.

This clonotype was seen only a few times. The chain is built from TRBV4-2 and TRBJ2-7; 8 nucleotides match TRBD1. Germline CDR1 LGHNA, CDR2 YNFKEQ. The CDR3 is made up of 13 amino acids. V was pared by 0 bases and J by 6 bases, with 1 base of the junction left unmatched. The CDR3 here is CASSQDRGREQYF. For the CDR3, the DNA is TGTGCCAGCAGCCAAGACAGGGGGCGCGAGCAGTACTTC.

This chain connects TRBV6-5 to TRBJ2-5, with 10 bases that match TRBD2. This CDR3 is 15 amino acids long. With 7 bases clipped from V and 5 bases from J, the junction kept 10 bases outside the gene matches. In germline, CDR1 is MNHEY, CDR2 SVGAGI. The CDR3 loop reads CASTKGLAGVETQYF. The CDR3 nucleotides read TGTGCCAGCACCAAGGGGCTAGCGGGGGTGGAGACCCAGTACTTC.

The chain recombines TRBV3-1 with TRBJ2-3, with TRBD2 matching over 9 bases. Losses at the gene ends were 3 bases for V and 6 bases for J; bases not matched to a gene: 10. This CDR3 contains 16 residues. In germline, CDR1 is LGHDT, CDR2 YNNKEL (reference sequence). Here the CDR3 reads CASSHQTSGLGDTQYF. The CDR3 DNA sequence: TGTGCCAGCAGCCACCAGACTAGCGGCCTAGGGGATACGCAGTATTTT.

The chain employs TRBV5-5 and TRBJ2-7, with TRBD2 as a possible D gene (5 bases). The germline V and J ends were trimmed by 0 bases and 2 bases, with 9 bases remaining between them. The CDR3 is 14 residues long. Germline CDR1 reads SGHKS; CDR2 reads YYEKEE (reference sequence). CDR3 amino acids: CASSLAGETYEQYF. The CDR3 region has the DNA TGTGCCAGCAGCTTGGCCGGGGAAACCTACGAGCAGTACTTC.

This clonotype was observed a handful of times. The rearrangement joins TRBV11-2 to TRBJ2-5, with 9 bases that match TRBD1. The CDR3 sequence is 14 residues long. Trimming cost V 4 bases and J 7 bases; bases outside gene matches: 7. The V gene's germline CDR1 is SGHAT and CDR2 FQNNGV. CDR3 nucleotide sequence: TGTGCCAGCAGCTCGGGACAGGGAAGAGGGACCCAGTACTTC. Its translation is CASSSGQGRGTQYF.

This clonotype appeared a few times. This chain joins TRBV20-1 and TRBJ2-2; the match to TRBD2 covers 9 bases. From germline, CDR1 is DFQATT and CDR2 SNEGSKA (reference sequence). V lost 3 bases, J lost 4 bases, and 6 bases stayed unmatched. The CDR3 consists of 15 residues. CDR3 sequence: CSARKRGALTGELFF. The CDR3 nucleotides are TGCAGTGCTAGGAAGCGGGGGGCTCTCACCGGGGAGCTGTTTTTT.

In this sample, this clonotype turned up a few times. V is TRBV3-1 and J is TRBJ1-5; 9 bases agree with TRBD1. CDR3 length: 14 residues. V lost 3 bases and J lost 5; bases outside the gene matches: 2. Germline CDR1 LGHDT, CDR2 YNNKEL (reference sequence). The DNA for the CDR3 is TGTGCCAGCAGCCATAGGACAGGGGATCAGCCCCAGCATTTT. Amino acid sequence: CASSHRTGDQPQHF.

This clonotype has more than one count but fewer than ten. The chain uses TRBV6-2 or TRBV6-3 and TRBJ1-1; no reliable D call. The CDR3 totals 12 residues. The germline CDR1 and CDR2 sequences are MNHEY and SVGEGT. Trimming cost V 0 bases and J 7 bases, with 6 bases left between them. The CDR3 here is CASSYSMGEAFF. CDR3 sequence (DNA): TGTGCCAGCAGTTACTCCATGGGTGAAGCTTTCTTT.

This sequence joins TRBV20-1 and TRBJ1-2, with D possibly TRBD1 on 6 matching bases. Trimming took off 6 bases at V and 8 bases at J, with 16 bases between the two ends. The germline gives CDR1 DFQATT, CDR2 SNEGSKA (reference sequence). There are 12 residues in the CDR3. Here the CDR3 reads CSAEGDYRGYTF. The DNA of the CDR3 is TGCAGTGCCGAGGGGGACTACAGGGGCTACACCTTC.